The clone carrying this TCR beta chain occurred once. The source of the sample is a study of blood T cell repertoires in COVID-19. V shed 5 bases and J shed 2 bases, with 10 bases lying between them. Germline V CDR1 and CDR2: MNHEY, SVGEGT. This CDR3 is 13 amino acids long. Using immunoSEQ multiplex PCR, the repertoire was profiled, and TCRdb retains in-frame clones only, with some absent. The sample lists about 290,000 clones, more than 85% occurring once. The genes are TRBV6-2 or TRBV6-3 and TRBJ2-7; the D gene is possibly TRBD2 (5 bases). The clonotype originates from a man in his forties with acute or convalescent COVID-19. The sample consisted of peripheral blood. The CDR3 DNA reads TGTGCCAGCAGTACGACTAAGGCCTACGAGCAGTACTTC. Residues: CASSTTKAYEQYF.